What follows are 16 T cell receptor beta chains derived from one specimen sequenced in a study of shared clonotypes between healthy human individuals. Here immunoSEQ multiplex PCR was the method, and the copy in TCRdb shows in-frame clones only, minus some. In the table there are around 510,000 clones, around 76% of which are singletons. Sequenced input: PBMCs. The receptor set was obtained from a woman aged 40 to 50 in good health. Some clones in this sample may be carry-over from other donors' samples.

In nucleotides, the CDR3 is TGCGCCAGCAGCTCGGGACAGGGGGCAAGAAATGAGCAGTTCTTC. Protein product: CASSSGQGARNEQFF. The chain uses TRBV5-1 and TRBJ2-1; TRBD1 matches at 12 bases. The CDR3 has 15 residues. Germline V lookup: CDR1 SGHRS, CDR2 YFSETQ. V was clipped by 3 bases and J by 7 bases; unmatched bases: 5.

Worth noting for this clone: A far larger clone differs by one base, so this is likely a read error. Other DNA sequences in the sample encode the same CDR3. This rearrangement joins TRBV11-3 to TRBJ2-5; TRBD2 aligns across 8 bases. The CDR3 is 17 residues long. V lost 6 bases, J lost 3 bases, and 15 bases stayed unmatched. The germline V gene has CDR1 SGHNT and CDR2 YENEEA. CDR3 sequence (DNA): TGTGCCAGCAGTTCTAGCGGCACGGGAGGGCTGGAAGAGACCCAGTACTTC. Its translation: CASSSSGTGGLEETQYF.

The J gene is TRBJ2-7, the V gene TRBV6-6, with TRBD2 matching 8 bases. The CDR3 has 15 residues. J was trimmed by 1 base and V by 2 bases; bases with no gene match: 4. The germline CDR1 and CDR2 sequences are MNHNY and SVGAGI (reference sequence). The CDR3 here is CASSYGTSLSYEQYF. CDR3 coding DNA: TGTGCCAGCAGTTACGGGACTAGTCTATCCTACGAGCAGTACTTC.

V usage is TRBV30 and J usage is TRBJ1-1; D is uncertain. Germline V gives CDR1 GTSNPN, CDR2 SVGIG (reference sequence). V shed 5 bases and J shed 10 bases, with 26 bases lying between them. The CDR3 spans 15 residues. Here the CDR3 reads CAWDGDKDLLPGAFF. CDR3 nucleotide sequence: TGTGCCTGGGACGGAGACAAGGATCTTTTACCGGGAGCTTTCTTT. Drawing the rest from reference TRBV30 and TRBJ1-1, the complete variable domain is SQTIHQWPATLVQPVGSPLSLECTVEGTSNPNLYWYRQAAGRGLQLLFYSVGIGQISSEVPQNLSASRPQDRQFILSSKKLLLSDSGFYLCAWDGDKDLLPGAFFGQGTRLTVV.

The chain is built from TRBV28 and TRBJ1-1, with 9 bases aligning to TRBD1. Per the germline V gene, CDR1 is MDHEN and CDR2 is SYDVKM. The CDR3 spans 17 residues. J lost 10 bases, V lost 6 bases, and 21 bases had no gene match. CDR3: CASSPEPGQGFFGRAFF. The CDR3 DNA is TGTGCCAGCAGCCCCGAACCGGGACAGGGTTTTTTTGGGCGAGCTTTCTTT.

The chain combines TRBV4-2 with TRBJ2-2; 9 bases agree with TRBD2. The germline V gene has CDR1 LGHNA and CDR2 YNFKEQ. V lost 8 bases and J lost 1; bases outside the gene matches: 8. This CDR3 region has 16 residues. This chain's CDR3 is CASGGGTSRNTGELFF. The CDR3, as DNA: TGTGCCAGCGGCGGAGGGACTAGCAGGAACACCGGGGAGCTGTTTTTT.

The J gene is TRBJ2-3, the V gene TRBV4-2; 11 bases match TRBD2. The V and J ends lost 1 base and 2 bases, in that order; junction bases with no gene match: 5. The CDR3 length is 17 residues. The germline CDR1 and CDR2 sequences are LGHNA and YNFKEQ. The CDR3 loop is CASSQAASGRHTDTQYF. The CDR3 bases are TGTGCCAGCAGCCAAGCGGCTAGCGGGAGGCACACAGATACGCAGTATTTT.

The V gene is TRBV29-1, the J gene TRBJ2-7; D call uncertain. This CDR3 comprises 13 residues. Germline loops: CDR1 SQVTM, CDR2 ANQGSEA. V lost 4 bases and J lost 2, with 12 bases in between. CDR3 amino acids: CSVGAGPTYEQYF. The DNA for the CDR3 is TGCAGCGTTGGGGCAGGCCCAACCTACGAGCAGTACTTC.

The genes are TRBV5-1 and TRBJ2-5; TRBD1 is a possible D gene (6 bases). There are 14 residues in the CDR3. From germline, CDR1 is SGHRS and CDR2 YFSETQ. V was shortened by 2 bases and J by 5 bases, with 13 bases between the two germline ends. CDR3 DNA: TGCGCCAGCAGCTTCCAGGGGTCGGAGGAGACCCAGTACTTC. As protein: CASSFQGSEETQYF.

On this clone: A read error likely explains this, since a far larger clone differs by one base. This rearrangement joins TRBV7-9 to TRBJ1-1; D not resolved. Germline V lookup: CDR1 SEHNR, CDR2 FQNEAQ (reference sequence). The CDR3 runs 12 residues. CDR3 bases: TGTGTCAGCAGCTTAGTCAACACTGAAGCTTTCTTT. Protein product: CVSSLVNTEAFF. Full variable domain (outside the CDR3, taken from reference TRBV7-9 and TRBJ1-1): DTGVSQNPRHKITKRGQNVTFRCDPISEHNRLYWYRQTLGQGPEFLTYFQNEAQLEKSRLLSDRFSAERPKGSFSTLEIQRTEQGDSAMYLCVSSLVNTEAFFGQGTRLTVV.

This chain uses TRBV13 with TRBJ2-2; the D is unclear. CDR1 PRHDT and CDR2 FYEKMQ come from the germline V gene (reference sequence). The CDR3 has 15 residues. The V end was cut by 2 bases, the J end by 6 bases, with 13 bases between. Written as DNA, the CDR3 is TGTGCCAGCAGCTTAAGGGTCGAGGCGGCCGGGGAGCTGTTTTTT. This gives the protein CASSLRVEAAGELFF. Combining the CDR3 with reference TRBV13 and TRBJ2-2 gives the whole variable domain AAGVIQSPRHLIKEKRETATLKCYPIPRHDTVYWYQQGPGQDPQFLISFYEKMQSDKGSIPDRFSAQQFSDYHSELNMSSLELGDSALYFCASSLRVEAAGELFFGEGSRLTVL.

The chain's CDR3 is CASVRDPQADEQYF. The CDR3 nucleotides are TGTGCCAGCGTCCGGGATCCGCAGGCGGACGAGCAGTACTTC. The gene calls are TRBV7-2 and TRBJ2-7, with D possibly being TRBD2 (5 bases). Germline CDR1 SGHTA, CDR2 FQGNSA. The CDR3 covers 14 residues. Trimming left V 8 bases short and J 5 bases short, with 19 bases between.

The chain is built from TRBV19 and TRBJ1-5; D is unclear. V lost 7 bases and J 4 bases, leaving 11 bases between the germline ends. Germline loops: CDR1 LNHDA, CDR2 SQIVND (reference sequence). CDR3 length: 13 amino acids. CDR3 protein: CASTLSINQPQHF. The CDR3 DNA reads TGTGCCAGTACATTGTCAATAAATCAGCCCCAGCATTTT.

This sequence joins TRBV5-4 and TRBJ1-1; D remains ambiguous. CDR1 is SGHNT, CDR2 YYREEE, per germline (reference sequence). The CDR3 covers 14 residues. The V gene lost 2 bases and the J gene lost 3 bases, with 11 bases spanning the gap. This CDR3 reads CASSFGVADTEAFF. As DNA, the CDR3 is TGTGCCAGCAGCTTTGGGGTCGCGGACACTGAAGCTTTCTTT.

This chain uses TRBV18 with TRBJ2-1; 7 nucleotides line up with TRBD1. The CDR3 loop spans 15 amino acids. Germline CDR1 reads KGHSH; CDR2 reads LQKENI. Trimming at V came to 1 base and at J to 5 bases, leaving 5 bases not matched to a gene. The CDR3 reads CASSPRGQRDNEQFF. In DNA, the CDR3 is TGTGCCAGCTCACCACGGGGACAGCGAGACAATGAGCAGTTCTTC.

The rearrangement uses TRBV10-3 and TRBJ2-3, with a possible D match to TRBD2 (6 bases). This CDR3 is built from 15 residues. Germline CDR1 and CDR2: ENHRY and SYGVKD. V was shortened by 2 bases and J by 3 bases, with 12 bases between the two germline ends. The CDR3 protein is CAISEMGGKTDTQYF. Here the CDR3 DNA reads TGTGCCATCAGTGAGATGGGCGGGAAGACAGATACGCAGTATTTT.